Presented here are 23 T cell receptor beta chains from one specimen sequenced in a study of OX40 agonist ivuxolimab in advanced cancers. Libraries were made using the immunoSEQ multiplex PCR assay. TCRdb obtained this table from immuneACCESS and retained in-frame rearrangements with V and J assigned. These tables miss some clones; where compared with another copy, unresolved V genes account for less than half of the shortfall, and the remainder is unexplained. For this sample there are approximately 66,000 clones; around 88% appear just once. The ten largest clonotypes hold under 0.7% of the sample. The source was CD4+ or CD8+ T cells sorted from blood, collected in a trial of the OX40 agonist ivuxolimab. The receptors derive from an adult with an advanced solid tumor such as melanoma, head and neck, liver or kidney cancer.

This chain uses TRBV5-1 with TRBJ2-5; 10 positions match TRBD1. The CDR3 is made up of 15 amino acids. Germline V gene sequence: CDR1 SGHRS, CDR2 YFSETQ. V lost 4 bases, J lost 3 bases, and 6 bases stayed unmatched. CDR3 sequence reads: CASSLYGTGEETQYF. In DNA form, the CDR3 reads TGCGCCAGCAGCCTGTACGGGACAGGGGAAGAGACCCAGTACTTC.

The rearrangement uses TRBV27 and TRBJ1-5; 7 bases fit TRBD1. V gave up 6 bases and J gave up 7 bases; unmatched junction bases: 9. The CDR3 totals 14 residues. Germline CDR1 reads MNHEY; CDR2 reads SMNVEV (reference sequence). The CDR3 region has the DNA TGTGCCAGCAGCTTGACAGGGAGAAGCCAGCCCCAGCATTTT. This codes for CASSLTGRSQPQHF.

About this clone: The sample holds other DNA sequences that translate to the same CDR3. The chain combines TRBV10-3 with TRBJ2-5, with D unresolved. Germline CDR1 is ENHRY and CDR2 is SYGVKD. This CDR3 comprises 11 residues. Trimming pared 2 bases from V and 5 bases from J, leaving 3 bases between. CDR3 nucleotide sequence: TGTGCCATCAGTGAGACGGAGACCCAGTACTTC. As protein: CAISETETQYF.

This chain connects TRBV30 to TRBJ2-7, with 11 bases lining up with TRBD2. J lost 3 bases, V lost 2 bases, and 3 bases had no gene match. The CDR3 is made up of 14 amino acids. Germline values: CDR1 GTSNPN, CDR2 SVGIG (reference sequence). DNA of the CDR3: TGTGCCTGGAGTCTCGGACTAGCGGGCTACGAGCAGTACTTC. Translating gives CAWSLGLAGYEQYF.

This chain joins TRBV11-2 and TRBJ1-6; no firm D call. Germline assignment: CDR1 SGHAT and CDR2 FQNNGV. V was shortened by 3 bases and J by 6 bases, with 9 bases between the two germline ends. The CDR3 runs 14 residues. DNA for the CDR3: TGTGCCAGCAGCTTTGTTGGTCGTAATTCACCCCTCCACTTT. This encodes CASSFVGRNSPLHF.

The rearrangement joins TRBV6-5 to TRBJ1-6; D is uncertain. This CDR3 contains 15 residues. From germline, CDR1 is MNHEY and CDR2 SVGAGI. V lost 1 base to trimming and J lost 8 bases, with 12 bases between them. The CDR3 loop reads CASSYFSHVYSPLHF. In DNA, the CDR3 is TGTGCCAGCAGTTACTTCTCCCACGTCTATTCACCCCTCCACTTT.

The V gene is TRBV6-1, the J gene TRBJ1-1; TRBD1 is a possible D gene (5 bases). Germline V gives CDR1 MNHNS, CDR2 SASEGT. V shed 8 bases and J shed 0 bases, with 10 bases lying between them. The CDR3 spans 13 residues. CDR3 region: CASAADMNTEAFF. The CDR3 DNA follows: TGTGCCAGCGCGGCGGACATGAACACTGAAGCTTTCTTT.

The chain is built from TRBV5-1 and TRBJ2-3; D not certain. Germline V gene lookup returns CDR1 SGHRS and CDR2 YFSETQ. This CDR3 contains 14 residues. Trimming pared 1 base from V and 2 bases from J, leaving 8 bases between. CDR3 in DNA: TGCGCCAGCAGCTTGCGACACAACACAGATACGCAGTATTTT. Translation: CASSLRHNTDTQYF.

The chain combines TRBV6-6 with TRBJ2-5; 7 nucleotides align to TRBD2. Per the germline V gene, CDR1 is MNHNY and CDR2 is SVGAGI (reference sequence). This CDR3 spans 14 amino acids. The V segment lost 6 bases and the J segment 4 bases; nucleotides outside the gene matches: 8. In DNA form, the CDR3 reads TGTGCCAGCAGCTCCGGGGGGAAGGCAGAGACCCAGTACTTC. The encoded protein is CASSSGGKAETQYF.

In the case of this clone: One end of the junction is discordant with germline, which a read error may explain. The chain combines TRBV7-7 with TRBJ2-5, with 8 bases lining up with TRBD1. Per the germline V gene, CDR1 is SSHAT and CDR2 is FNYEAQ (reference sequence). CDR3 length: 13 amino acids. DNA of the CDR3: TGTGCTAGCAGCCCTCAGGGGGCAGAGACCCAGTACTTC. It specifies CASSPQGAETQYF.

The chain carries TRBV10-3 and TRBJ1-5, with TRBD1 matching over 8 bases. The CDR3 sequence is 13 residues long. Germline loops: CDR1 ENHRY, CDR2 SYGVKD. J lost 11 bases, V lost 6 bases, and 9 bases had no gene match. CDR3 in amino acids: CAISTGGVGAQHF. The CDR3 DNA follows: TGTGCCATCAGCACAGGGGGGGTAGGGGCCCAGCATTTT.

The count of this clone is one. J is TRBJ2-3 and V is TRBV7-2, with D perhaps assigned TRBD1 or TRBD2 (5 bases each). The ends were cut back, 2 bases at V and 4 bases at J, with 13 bases in the middle. This CDR3 has 15 amino acids. Looked up from germline, CDR1 is SGHTA and CDR2 is FQGNSA. CDR3 amino acids: CASSLMRGTSDTQYF. The CDR3 DNA sequence: TGTGCCAGCAGCTTAATGAGGGGAACCTCAGATACGCAGTATTTT.

In its sample, this clone was seen once. J is TRBJ1-3 and V is TRBV7-6; D perhaps matches TRBD1 (5 bases). This CDR3 is 15 amino acids long. From germline, CDR1 is SGHVS and CDR2 FNYEAQ. V lost 3 bases to trimming and J lost 0 bases, with 9 bases between them. The CDR3 sequence is CASSLLRGSGNTIYF. Written as DNA, the CDR3 is TGTGCCAGCAGCTTGTTAAGGGGCTCTGGAAACACCATATATTTT. The variable domain in full, completed from reference TRBV7-6 and TRBJ1-3, reads GAGVSQSPRYKVTKRGQDVALRCDPISGHVSLYWYRQALGQGPEFLTYFNYEAQQDKSGLPNDRFSAERPEGSISTLTIQRTEQRDSAMYRCASSLLRGSGNTIYFGEGSWLTVV.

The rearrangement uses TRBV7-9 and TRBJ2-5, with D unresolved. This CDR3 has 13 amino acids. The V and J ends lost 5 bases and 5 bases respectively, with 12 bases between them. The germline CDR1 and CDR2 sequences are SEHNR and FQNEAQ (reference sequence). The DNA for the CDR3 is TGTGCCAGCAGCACGGACCGTAGGGAGACCCAGTACTTC. Amino acid sequence: CASSTDRRETQYF.

The chain couples TRBV10-1 to TRBJ1-6; D is perhaps TRBD1 (5 bases). The CDR3 loop spans 14 amino acids. V lost 5 bases and J 7 bases, leaving 12 bases between the germline ends. Germline assignment: CDR1 WNHNN and CDR2 SYGVQD (reference sequence). The CDR3 protein is CASSPGSQNSPLHF. The CDR3 bases are TGCGCCAGCAGTCCAGGGTCTCAGAATTCACCCCTCCACTTT.

The chain employs TRBV11-2 and TRBJ1-3; no clear D gene. The V end lost 7 bases, the J end lost 0 bases, and 10 bases lay between the germline ends. Per the germline V gene, CDR1 is SGHAT and CDR2 is FQNNGV. CDR3 length: 14 amino acids. The CDR3: CASTPMGSGNTIYF. As DNA, the CDR3 is TGTGCCAGCACTCCCATGGGCTCTGGAAACACCATATATTTT.

The chain couples TRBV7-9 to TRBJ1-4; maybe TRBD1 (5 bases). Trimming took 1 base from V and 8 from J, leaving 11 bases between them. This CDR3 region has 14 residues. Germline lookup yields CDR1 SEHNR and CDR2 FQNEAQ (reference sequence). The CDR3 here is CASSLGQSEEKLFF. The CDR3 DNA reads as TGTGCCAGCAGCTTAGGACAGTCTGAGGAAAAACTGTTTTTT. The full variable domain, completed using reference TRBV7-9 and TRBJ1-4, is DTGVSQNPRHKITKRGQNVTFRCDPISEHNRLYWYRQTLGQGPEFLTYFQNEAQLEKSRLLSDRFSAERPKGSFSTLEIQRTEQGDSAMYLCASSLGQSEEKLFFGSGTQLSVL.

This clone was seen a single time. The V and J genes are TRBV9 and TRBJ2-1; 9 nucleotides line up with TRBD2. This CDR3 has 15 amino acids. After removal of 0 bases from V and 6 bases from J, the junction contained 4 bases not matched to a gene. Per germline, CDR1 SGDLS and CDR2 YYNGEE. The CDR3 loop is CASSVVASGVNEQFF. CDR3 in DNA: TGTGCCAGCAGCGTAGTGGCTAGCGGGGTCAATGAGCAGTTCTTC.

The chain recombines TRBV29-1 with TRBJ2-1; TRBD1 agrees at 8 bases. Germline CDR1 and CDR2: SQVTM and ANQGSEA. V trimming: 7 bases; J trimming: 6 bases; junction bases outside the gene matches: 11. The CDR3 totals 14 residues. The CDR3 DNA follows: TGCAGCGGGAGGGCCAGGGGGCCTTCCAATGAGCAGTTCTTC. It yields the protein CSGRARGPSNEQFF.

This clone was found a few times. This rearrangement joins TRBV2 to TRBJ1-6, with a possible D match to TRBD1 (5 bases). The CDR3 runs to 15 residues. Germline V gene lookup returns CDR1 SNHLY and CDR2 FYNNEI. Trimming cost V 1 base and J 9 bases, with 13 bases left between them. The CDR3 DNA is TGTGCCAGCAGTGAAGTGGGCAGGGCGGCTTCACCCCTCCACTTT. Its translation: CASSEVGRAASPLHF.

For the CDR3, the DNA is TGTGCCAGTAGTATAAGACAAGAGACCCAGTACTTC. It translates to CASSIRQETQYF. The chain carries TRBV19 and TRBJ2-5; D is unresolved. CDR3 length: 12 amino acids. Trimming cost V 2 bases and J 2 bases, with 3 bases left between them. The germline V gene encodes CDR1 LNHDA and CDR2 SQIVND (reference sequence).

This clone occurred a few times. V usage is TRBV18 and J usage is TRBJ2-1, with 7 bases identical to TRBD2. The CDR3 consists of 15 residues. Germline CDR1 and CDR2: KGHSH and LQKENI. After removal of 0 bases from V and 9 bases from J, the junction contained 8 bases not matched to a gene. The CDR3: CASSPPLGGSLEQFF. The DNA of the CDR3 is TGTGCCAGCTCACCACCTTTGGGGGGGTCGCTTGAGCAGTTCTTC.

The chain links TRBV9 to TRBJ2-3; D gene unclear. Trimming took off 0 bases at V and 4 bases at J, with 9 bases between the two ends. Germline loops: CDR1 SGDLS, CDR2 YYNGEE. The CDR3 length is 14 residues. CDR3 nucleotide sequence: TGTGCCAGCAGCGTAGTCTGGAGCGCAGATACGCAGTATTTT. Protein sequence: CASSVVWSADTQYF.